A selection of T cell receptor beta chains follows, all from one sample in a study of CD8+ T cells in alopecia areata. The method was immunoSEQ multiplex PCR; TCRdb's version includes in-frame clones alone and lacks a portion of them. The sample has 65,000 to 100,000 clones, 51% seen once. Source material: NKG2D-high CD8+ T cells sorted from blood. These receptors were obtained from a human donor with alopecia areata. Each CDR3 is given with its conserved first and last residue. The D gene is left open where the match is weak. Part of the rows lack a size; the others show once, few, many or a class for expanded clones.

cdr3_aa: CSVEDPGPSGVTGELFF
cdr3_nt: TGCAGCGTTGAAGACCCCGGCCCGTCGGGGGTCACCGGGGAGCTGTTTTTT
d_call: .
cdr3_length: 17
clone_size: .
v_call: TRBV29-1
j_call: TRBJ2-2

cdr3_aa: CASSKLSTPTILYEQYF
cdr3_nt: TGTGCCAGCAGCAAATTGTCTACGCCTACCATCTTATACGAGCAGTACTTC
d_call: .
cdr3_length: 17
clone_size: few
v_call: TRBV21-1
j_call: TRBJ2-7

cdr3_aa: CAWRQGNEQYF
cdr3_nt: TGTGCCTGGAGGCAGGGGAACGAGCAGTACTTC
d_call: .
cdr3_length: 11
clone_size: few
v_call: TRBV30
j_call: TRBJ2-7

cdr3_aa: CASSSGQGVGETQYF
cdr3_nt: TGTGCCAGCAGTTCGGGACAGGGAGTGGGAGAGACCCAGTACTTC
d_call: TRBD1
cdr3_length: 15
clone_size: few
v_call: TRBV28
j_call: TRBJ2-5

cdr3_aa: CASSSPTGNVEQYF
cdr3_nt: TGTGCCAGCAGCTCGCCGACAGGGAACGTCGAGCAGTACTTC
d_call: TRBD1
cdr3_length: 14
clone_size: few
v_call: TRBV13
j_call: TRBJ2-7

cdr3_aa: CAFSQGWVDGYTF
cdr3_nt: TGTGCCTTCTCTCAGGGATGGGTGGACGGCTACACCTTC
d_call: .
cdr3_length: 13
clone_size: .
v_call: TRBV30
j_call: TRBJ1-2

cdr3_aa: CASSLGLDGGYTF
cdr3_nt: TGTGCCAGCAGCTTAGGCCTAGACGGTGGCTACACCTTC
d_call: .
cdr3_length: 13
clone_size: few
v_call: TRBV7-9
j_call: TRBJ1-2

cdr3_aa: CSSGTGAEAFF
cdr3_nt: TGCAGCTCCGGGACAGGCGCTGAAGCTTTCTTT
d_call: TRBD1
cdr3_length: 11
clone_size: .
v_call: TRBV29-1
j_call: TRBJ1-1

cdr3_aa: CASSMRQGANYGYTF
cdr3_nt: TGTGCCAGCAGCATGCGACAGGGCGCTAACTATGGCTACACCTTC
d_call: TRBD1
cdr3_length: 15
clone_size: .
v_call: TRBV7-9
j_call: TRBJ1-2

cdr3_aa: CAWSGLSHQETQYF
cdr3_nt: TGTGCCTGGAGCGGACTTAGTCACCAAGAGACCCAGTACTTC
d_call: .
cdr3_length: 14
clone_size: .
v_call: TRBV30
j_call: TRBJ2-5

cdr3_aa: CASSLDPGGTEAFF
cdr3_nt: TGTGCCAGCAGCCTCGACCCCGGAGGCACTGAAGCTTTCTTT
d_call: .
cdr3_length: 14
clone_size: .
v_call: TRBV7-2
j_call: TRBJ1-1

cdr3_aa: CAWSVTGDYEQYF
cdr3_nt: TGTGCCTGGAGTGTAACAGGGGACTACGAGCAGTACTTC
d_call: TRBD1
cdr3_length: 13
clone_size: .
v_call: TRBV30
j_call: TRBJ2-7

cdr3_aa: CSVEDDRYYGYTF
cdr3_nt: TGCAGCGTTGAAGACGACAGGTACTATGGCTACACCTTC
d_call: .
cdr3_length: 13
clone_size: .
v_call: TRBV29-1
j_call: TRBJ1-2

cdr3_aa: CASSPRLAGGDTQYF
cdr3_nt: TGTGCCAGCAGCCCTCGGCTAGCGGGCGGAGATACGCAGTATTTT
d_call: TRBD2
cdr3_length: 15
clone_size: .
v_call: TRBV11-2
j_call: TRBJ2-3

cdr3_aa: CTASVGFYEQYF
cdr3_nt: TGCACGGCGTCTGTAGGTTTCTACGAGCAGTACTTC
d_call: .
cdr3_length: 12
clone_size: few
v_call: TRBV29-1
j_call: TRBJ2-7

cdr3_aa: CASSDRGYQPQHF
cdr3_nt: TGTGCCAGCAGTGACCGAGGCTATCAGCCCCAGCATTTT
d_call: .
cdr3_length: 13
clone_size: once
v_call: TRBV2
j_call: TRBJ1-5

cdr3_aa: CASSQYRASETQYF
cdr3_nt: TGTGCCAGCAGCCAATACCGGGCCTCAGAGACCCAGTACTTC
d_call: .
cdr3_length: 14
clone_size: .
v_call: TRBV14
j_call: TRBJ2-5

cdr3_aa: CASTDLSTGELFF
cdr3_nt: TGCGCCAGCACTGATCTAAGCACCGGGGAGCTGTTTTTT
d_call: .
cdr3_length: 13
clone_size: .
v_call: TRBV4-1
j_call: TRBJ2-2

cdr3_aa: CSVAPGPLNEQFF
cdr3_nt: TGCAGCGTGGCCCCGGGACCCTTAAATGAGCAGTTCTTC
d_call: .
cdr3_length: 13
clone_size: .
v_call: TRBV29-1
j_call: TRBJ2-1

cdr3_aa: CSVEVSAELFF
cdr3_nt: TGCAGCGTTGAGGTGTCGGCGGAACTGTTTTTT
d_call: .
cdr3_length: 11
clone_size: few
v_call: TRBV29-1
j_call: TRBJ1-4